Listed below are T cell receptor beta chains from one sample, sequenced in a study of T cells in Graves' hyperthyroidism and ophthalmopathy. TCRdb called the multiplex PCR reads again in MiXCR, with one record for every CDR3 protein. The data show 690,000 or so distinct CDR3 sequences, around a sixth seen once. Sequencing used blood. These receptors came from a woman between 50 and 59 years old with Graves' hyperthyroidism that later progressed to Graves' ophthalmopathy. CDR3s leave out the opening cysteine and the closing phenylalanine or tryptophan. The order of the fields is CDR3 length, D gene, V gene, clone size, CDR3 protein. D genes are given only for firm matches. Some rows have no size entry. The others give once, few or many, or a class for an expanded clone.

14 . TRBV5-4 . ASSSTLGGANYGYT
11 . TRBV5-8 . ASLFQVDYGYT
11 . TRBV27 . ASSDSILNEQF
13 TRBD2 TRBV19 . ASRYPGTSAGELF
10 . TRBV7-2 few ASSYMTVQAF
14 TRBD1 TRBV12-3/TRBV12-4 many ASTHGGQGINQPQH
13 . TRBV19 . ASSIPGVSSRGYT
13 TRBD2 TRBV6-2/TRBV6-3 once ASSFGTSGVNEQF
11 . TRBV27 . ASKETGSYGYT
11 . TRBV9 many ASSVPSTDTQY
10 . TRBV7-2 many ASSFDTYEQY
11 . TRBV18 many ASSRGAGQPQH
13 . TRBV27 many ASSLSTYSNQPQH
12 . TRBV19 many ASRIQGVDTEAF
15 TRBD2 TRBV18 few ASSPLVSGGAKDTQY
14 . TRBV7-8 many ASSLVPGEVPYGYT
13 . TRBV5-5 few ASSLIGSPDYGYT
13 . TRBV18 many ASSPGRQRNTEAF
11 . TRBV20-1 many SARGSGNTEAF
14 TRBD1 TRBV5-1 many ASSISGGAVNTEAF
13 TRBD1 TRBV28 many ASSSRTGKHYEQY
14 . TRBV2 . ASYKTPTSTNYGYT
11 . TRBV20-1 few SARSVSESPLH
14 . TRBV9 . ASSVVENPRSGELF
12 TRBD1 TRBV29-1 . SVDRSHLSNERF
15 . TRBV5-1 . ASSFYISGGENYEQY
10 TRBD1 TRBV20-1 . SLRGTGYEQY
10 . TRBV20-1 many SATGRGYEQY